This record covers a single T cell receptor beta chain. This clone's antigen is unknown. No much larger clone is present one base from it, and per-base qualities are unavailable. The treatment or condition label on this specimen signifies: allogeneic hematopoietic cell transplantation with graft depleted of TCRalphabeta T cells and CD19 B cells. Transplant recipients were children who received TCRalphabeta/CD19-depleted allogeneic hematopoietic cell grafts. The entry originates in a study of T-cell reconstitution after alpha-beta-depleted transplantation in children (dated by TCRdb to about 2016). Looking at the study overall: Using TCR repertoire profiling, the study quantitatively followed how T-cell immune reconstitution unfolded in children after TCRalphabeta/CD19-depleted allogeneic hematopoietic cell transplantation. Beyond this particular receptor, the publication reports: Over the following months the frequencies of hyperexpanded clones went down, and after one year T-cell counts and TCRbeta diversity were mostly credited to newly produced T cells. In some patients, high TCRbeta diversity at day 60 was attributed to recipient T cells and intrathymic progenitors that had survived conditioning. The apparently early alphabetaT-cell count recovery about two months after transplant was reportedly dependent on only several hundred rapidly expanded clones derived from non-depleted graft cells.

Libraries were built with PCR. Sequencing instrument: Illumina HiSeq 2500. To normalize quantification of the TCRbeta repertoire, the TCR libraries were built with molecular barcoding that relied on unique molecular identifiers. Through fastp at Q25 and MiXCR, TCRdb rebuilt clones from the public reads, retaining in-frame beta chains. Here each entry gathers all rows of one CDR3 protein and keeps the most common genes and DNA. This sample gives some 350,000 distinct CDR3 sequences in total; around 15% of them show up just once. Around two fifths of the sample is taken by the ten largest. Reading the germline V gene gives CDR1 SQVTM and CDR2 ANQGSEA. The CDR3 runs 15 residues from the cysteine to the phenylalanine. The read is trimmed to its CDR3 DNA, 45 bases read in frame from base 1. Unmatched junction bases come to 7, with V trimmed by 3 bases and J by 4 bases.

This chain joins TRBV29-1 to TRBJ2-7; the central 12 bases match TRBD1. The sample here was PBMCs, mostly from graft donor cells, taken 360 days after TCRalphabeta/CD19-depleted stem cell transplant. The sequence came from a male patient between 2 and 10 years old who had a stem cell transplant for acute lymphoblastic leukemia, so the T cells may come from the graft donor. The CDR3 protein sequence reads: CSVEGAGQGAYEQYF. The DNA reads TGCAGCGTTGAGGGAGCGGGACAGGGGGCTTACGAGCAGTACTTC.